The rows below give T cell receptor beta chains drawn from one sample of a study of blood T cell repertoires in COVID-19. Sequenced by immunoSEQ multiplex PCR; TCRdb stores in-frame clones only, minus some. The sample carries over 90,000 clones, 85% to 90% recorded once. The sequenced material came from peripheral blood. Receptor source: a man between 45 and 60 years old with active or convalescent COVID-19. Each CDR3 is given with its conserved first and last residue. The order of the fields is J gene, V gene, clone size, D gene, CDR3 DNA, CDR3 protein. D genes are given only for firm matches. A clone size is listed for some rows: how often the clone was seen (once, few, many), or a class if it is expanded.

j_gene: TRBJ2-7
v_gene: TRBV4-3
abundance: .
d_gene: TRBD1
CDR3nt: TGCGCCAGCAGCCAAGATTTGGGCGGGACAGGGGGCTACGAGCAGTACTTC
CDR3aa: CASSQDLGGTGGYEQYF

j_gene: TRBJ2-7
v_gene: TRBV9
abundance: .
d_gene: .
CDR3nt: TGTGCCAGCAGCGTAGGAACAGGTTTCGGCGAGCAGTACTTC
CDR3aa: CASSVGTGFGEQYF

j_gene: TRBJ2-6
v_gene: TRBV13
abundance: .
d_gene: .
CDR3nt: TGTGCCAGCAGCCTACGGACAGCTGGGGCCAACGTCCTGACTTTC
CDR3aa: CASSLRTAGANVLTF

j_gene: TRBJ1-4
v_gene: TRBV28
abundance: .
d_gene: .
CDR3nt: TGTGCCAGCAGTTTATCGGGGGAAAAACTGTTTTTT
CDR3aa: CASSLSGEKLFF

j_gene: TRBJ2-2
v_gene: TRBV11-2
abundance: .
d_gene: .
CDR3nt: TGTGCCAGCAGCCCCTCCCGGGTCACCGGGGAGCTGTTTTTT
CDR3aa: CASSPSRVTGELFF

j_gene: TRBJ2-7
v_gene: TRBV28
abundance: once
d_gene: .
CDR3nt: TGTGCCAGCAGTTTAAAAGTTCAGCTAAGTTCGGGGGAGCAGTACTTC
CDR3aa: CASSLKVQLSSGEQYF

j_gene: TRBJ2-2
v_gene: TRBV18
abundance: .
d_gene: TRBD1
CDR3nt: TGTGCCAGCTCACCCTCCGGGACAGTTAACACCGGGGAGCTGTTTTTT
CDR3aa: CASSPSGTVNTGELFF

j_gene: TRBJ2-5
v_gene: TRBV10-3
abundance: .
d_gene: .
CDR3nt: TGTGCCATCAGTGAGCTACCCCAAGAGACCCAGTACTTC
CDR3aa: CAISELPQETQYF

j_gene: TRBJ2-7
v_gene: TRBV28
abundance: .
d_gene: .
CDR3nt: TGTGCGAGTGGGGACATCTACGAGCAGTACTTC
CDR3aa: CASGDIYEQYF

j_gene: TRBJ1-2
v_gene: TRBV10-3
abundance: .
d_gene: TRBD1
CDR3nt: TGTGCCATCACCTTTGGGACAGGAACCGACTATGGCTACACCTTC
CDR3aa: CAITFGTGTDYGYTF

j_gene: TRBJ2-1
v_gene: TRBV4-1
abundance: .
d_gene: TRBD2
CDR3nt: TGCGCCAGCAGCCAAGATTCCCTGGTCGGGAGGGTCAATGAGCAGTTCTTC
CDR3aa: CASSQDSLVGRVNEQFF

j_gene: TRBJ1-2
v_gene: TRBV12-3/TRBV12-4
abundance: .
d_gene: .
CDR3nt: TGTGCCAGCAGTTTACAGGGAAACTATGGCTACACCTTC
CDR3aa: CASSLQGNYGYTF

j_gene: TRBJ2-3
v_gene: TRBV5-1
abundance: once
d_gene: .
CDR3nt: TGCGCCAGCAGCTTGGAATTGGGAGGGCAGGGGACAGATACGCAGTATTTT
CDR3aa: CASSLELGGQGTDTQYF

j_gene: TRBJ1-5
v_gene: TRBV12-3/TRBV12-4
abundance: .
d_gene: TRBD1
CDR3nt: TGTGCCAGCAGTGCACAGGGGAGTCAGCCCCAGCATTTT
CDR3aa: CASSAQGSQPQHF

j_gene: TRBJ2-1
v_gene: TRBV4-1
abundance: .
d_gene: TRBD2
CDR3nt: TGCGCCAGCAGCCTTGTTAGTAGCGGGGGGTACAATGAGCAGTTCTTC
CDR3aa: CASSLVSSGGYNEQFF

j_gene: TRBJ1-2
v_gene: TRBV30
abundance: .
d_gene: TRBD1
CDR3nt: TGTGCCTGGAGTGGGACAGGCGCAACCTATGGCTACACCTTC
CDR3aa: CAWSGTGATYGYTF

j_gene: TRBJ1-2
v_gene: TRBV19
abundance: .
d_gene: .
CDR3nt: TGTGCCAGTAGTATTGGGGCAGTTTCAGCGGGCTACACCTTC
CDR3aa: CASSIGAVSAGYTF

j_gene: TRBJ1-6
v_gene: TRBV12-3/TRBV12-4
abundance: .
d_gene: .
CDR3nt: TGTGCCAGCGGTTTGGTCCGGTCACCCCTCCACTTT
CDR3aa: CASGLVRSPLHF

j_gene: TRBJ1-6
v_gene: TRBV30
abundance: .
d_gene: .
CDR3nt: TGTGCCTGGAGGGACAGTCCCTATAATTCACCCCTCCACTTT
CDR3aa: CAWRDSPYNSPLHF

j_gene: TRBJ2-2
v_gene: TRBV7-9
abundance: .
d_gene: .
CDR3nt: TGTGCCAGCAGCTTAGACAGAGACGCGAACACCGGGGAGCTGTTTTTT
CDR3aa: CASSLDRDANTGELFF

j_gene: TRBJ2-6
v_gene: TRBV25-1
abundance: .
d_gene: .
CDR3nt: TGTGCCAGCAGTGAATATTTACTCTCTGGGGCCAACGTCCTGACTTTC
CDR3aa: CASSEYLLSGANVLTF

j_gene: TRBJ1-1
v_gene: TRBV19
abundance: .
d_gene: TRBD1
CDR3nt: TGTGCCAGTAGTATAACAGGGGTTCGAGAAGCTTTCTTT
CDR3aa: CASSITGVREAFF

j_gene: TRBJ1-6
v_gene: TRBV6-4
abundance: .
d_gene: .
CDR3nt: TGTGCCAGCAGTGAAACGGGAAGATCACCCCTCCACTTT
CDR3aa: CASSETGRSPLHF

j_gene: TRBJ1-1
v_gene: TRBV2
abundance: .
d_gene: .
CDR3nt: TGTGCCAGCAGTGAGGGGGGATTGAACACTGAAGCTTTCTTT
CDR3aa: CASSEGGLNTEAFF

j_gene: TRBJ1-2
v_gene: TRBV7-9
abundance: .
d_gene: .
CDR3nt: TGTGCCAGCAGCTTCAGTAACGTCGGCTACACCTTC
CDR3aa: CASSFSNVGYTF

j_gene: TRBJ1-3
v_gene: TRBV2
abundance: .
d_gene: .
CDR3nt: TGTGCCAGCAGTGAAGAGGACAGCCGCTCTGGAAACACCATATATTTT
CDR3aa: CASSEEDSRSGNTIYF

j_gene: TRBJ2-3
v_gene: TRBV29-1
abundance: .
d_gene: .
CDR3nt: TGCAGCGTTGTCGGGGGACTCCTTAGCACAGATACGCAGTATTTT
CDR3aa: CSVVGGLLSTDTQYF

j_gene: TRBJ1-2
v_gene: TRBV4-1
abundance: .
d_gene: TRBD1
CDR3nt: TGCGCCAGCAGCCAAACAGGGGGGAATGGCTACACCTTC
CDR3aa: CASSQTGGNGYTF

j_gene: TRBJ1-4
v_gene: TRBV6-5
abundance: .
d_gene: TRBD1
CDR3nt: TGTGCCAGCAGTTTGATCCCCGGGACAGGGAATGAAAAACTGTTTTTT
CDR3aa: CASSLIPGTGNEKLFF

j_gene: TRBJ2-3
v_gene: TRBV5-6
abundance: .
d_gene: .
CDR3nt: TGTGCCAGCAGCTCACTAGCCCCGGGGGCAGATACGCAGTATTTT
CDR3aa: CASSSLAPGADTQYF

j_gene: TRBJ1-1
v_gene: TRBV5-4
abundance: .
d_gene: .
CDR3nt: TGTGCCAGCAGCTCCGGCGGGGGGGCAATGAACACTGAAGCTTTCTTT
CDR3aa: CASSSGGGAMNTEAFF

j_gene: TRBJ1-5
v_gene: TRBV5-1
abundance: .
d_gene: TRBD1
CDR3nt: TGCGCCAGCAGCCGACAGGGGGGAGATCAGCCCCAGCATTTT
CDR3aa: CASSRQGGDQPQHF

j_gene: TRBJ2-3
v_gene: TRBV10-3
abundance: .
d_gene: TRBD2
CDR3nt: TGTGCCATCAGTGCTAGCGGGGGCTCAGATACGCAGTATTTT
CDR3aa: CAISASGGSDTQYF

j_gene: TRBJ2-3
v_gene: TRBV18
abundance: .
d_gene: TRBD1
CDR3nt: TGTGCCAGCTCACCACCAACAGGGGGGATGAGCACAGATACGCAGTATTTT
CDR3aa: CASSPPTGGMSTDTQYF

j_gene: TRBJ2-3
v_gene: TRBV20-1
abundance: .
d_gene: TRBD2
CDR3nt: TGCAGTGCTAGTAGCGGGGGGGGGACAGATACGCAGTATTTT
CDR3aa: CSASSGGGTDTQYF